These 10 T cell receptor beta chains were sequenced from one sample in a study of blood T cell repertoires in COVID-19. Profiled with immunoSEQ multiplex PCR; TCRdb holds only in-frame clones, not every one. The sample lists some 100,000 clones, approximately 87% seen once, with approximately 7.2% in the top ten. Sample: peripheral blood. The receptor source for this set is a man in his 70s who had recovered from COVID-19.

The chain recombines TRBV5-6 with TRBJ1-6; 8 nucleotides match TRBD1. CDR1 is SGHDT, CDR2 YYEEEE, per germline. The CDR3 runs 14 residues. The J segment lost 9 bases and the V segment lost 4 bases, leaving 6 bases of the junction unmatched. The CDR3 protein is CASSETGVVSPLHF. CDR3 nucleotides: TGTGCCAGCAGCGAGACAGGGGTTGTTTCACCCCTCCACTTT.

The chain employs TRBV3-1 (or the pseudogene TRBV3-2) and TRBJ1-2; D is unclear. Germline V gene data show CDR1 as LGHDT and CDR2 as YNNKEL (reference sequence). CDR3 length: 14 residues. V was clipped by 0 bases and J by 7 bases, with 12 bases between them. CDR3 sequence (DNA): TGTGCCAGCAGCCAAGATTGGGTCGGGATTGGCTACACCTTC. Encoded protein: CASSQDWVGIGYTF.

The rearrangement links TRBV19 to TRBJ2-2; D is unresolved. CDR1 and CDR2 from the germline V gene are LNHDA and SQIVND (reference sequence). The CDR3 consists of 14 residues. The V end was cut by 8 bases, the J end by 0 bases, with 10 bases between. This CDR3 is CASRLEPNTGELFF. The CDR3 region has the DNA TGTGCCAGTCGCCTAGAACCGAACACCGGGGAGCTGTTTTTT.

The chain carries TRBV19 and TRBJ2-5, with D possibly TRBD2 on 6 matching bases. The CDR3 runs to 17 residues. CDR1 and CDR2 from the germline V gene are LNHDA and SQIVND (reference sequence). Deletions cut 1 base from V and 1 base from J, with 16 bases between. Here the CDR3 reads CASSIGNRGSLQETQYF. The CDR3 region has the DNA TGTGCCAGTAGTATAGGTAACCGGGGGAGTCTCCAAGAGACCCAGTACTTC.

The J gene is TRBJ2-5, the V gene TRBV2, with 7 nucleotides matching TRBD1. CDR3 length: 14 amino acids. The germline gives CDR1 SNHLY, CDR2 FYNNEI. V lost 8 bases to trimming and J lost 1 base; unmatched junction nucleotides: 7. CDR3 loop: CASDKGAVQETQYF. The CDR3 coding sequence is TGTGCCAGCGATAAGGGGGCAGTCCAAGAGACCCAGTACTTC. The full variable domain, in which reference TRBV2 and TRBJ2-5 provide the parts outside the CDR3, is EPEVTQTPSHQVTQMGQEVILRCVPISNHLYFYWYRQILGQKVEFLVSFYNNEISEKSEIFDDQFSVERPDGSNFTLKIRSTKLEDSAMYFCASDKGAVQETQYFGPGTRLLVL.

The chain has TRBV6-5 and TRBJ2-3, with 7 bases lining up with TRBD1. CDR3 length equals 13 residues. Germline V lookup: CDR1 MNHEY, CDR2 SVGAGI. After removal of 7 bases from V and 7 bases from J, the junction contained 8 bases not matched to a gene. CDR3 region: CASTRGQANTQYF. The CDR3 DNA sequence: TGTGCCAGCACGAGGGGGCAAGCGAATACGCAGTATTTT.

CDR3 protein: CASSLSRQGRGQPQHF. The DNA for the CDR3 is TGTGCCAGCAGCTTATCCCGACAGGGGAGGGGGCAGCCCCAGCATTTT. The chain employs TRBV7-8 and TRBJ1-5, with 8 bases that match TRBD1. The germline V gene encodes CDR1 SGHVS and CDR2 FQNEAQ. The CDR3 loop spans 16 amino acids. The trim removed 2 bases at V and 7 bases at J, leaving 10 bases unmatched.

This chain links TRBV5-8 with TRBJ1-5; 9 bases line up with TRBD1. Germline V CDR1 and CDR2: SGHTS, YDEGEE. This CDR3 contains 14 residues. V was pared by 4 bases and J by 5 bases, with 4 bases of the junction left unmatched. The CDR3 DNA reads TGTGCCAGCAGCCGGACAGGGGCCGATCAGCCCCAGCATTTT. Amino acid sequence: CASSRTGADQPQHF.

The rearrangement joins TRBV5-4 to TRBJ1-2; D possibly corresponds to TRBD1 (6 bases). Germline CDR1 and CDR2: SGHNT and YYREEE (reference sequence). Trimming left V 1 base short and J 2 bases short, with 9 bases between. The CDR3 consists of 14 residues. The DNA for the CDR3 is TGTGCCAGCAGCTTGTCTGGACAGAACTATGGCTACACCTTC. Protein product: CASSLSGQNYGYTF.

The chain combines TRBV19 with TRBJ1-3; no clear D. The CDR3 consists of 15 residues. Per germline, CDR1 LNHDA and CDR2 SQIVND (reference sequence). V lost 6 bases and J 0 bases, leaving 12 bases between the germline ends. CDR3 in amino acids: CASSELAASGNTIYF. The DNA of the CDR3 is TGTGCCAGTAGCGAATTGGCGGCCTCTGGAAACACCATATATTTT.